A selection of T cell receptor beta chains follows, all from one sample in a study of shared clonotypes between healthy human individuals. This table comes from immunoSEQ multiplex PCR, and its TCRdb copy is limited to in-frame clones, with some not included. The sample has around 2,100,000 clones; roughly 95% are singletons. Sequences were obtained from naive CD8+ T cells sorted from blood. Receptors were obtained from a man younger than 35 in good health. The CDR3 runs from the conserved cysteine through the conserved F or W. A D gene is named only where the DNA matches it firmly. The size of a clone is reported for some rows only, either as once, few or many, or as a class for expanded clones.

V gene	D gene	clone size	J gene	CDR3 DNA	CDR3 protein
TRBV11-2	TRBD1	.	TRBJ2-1	TGTGCCAGCAGCTTACGCCCCCAGTACCGGGACAGGGACCGAAATGAGCAGTTCTTC	CASSLRPQYRDRDRNEQFF
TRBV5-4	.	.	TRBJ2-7	TGTGCCAGCAGCTTTACCGGTGGAGTTGAGCAGTACTTC	CASSFTGGVEQYF
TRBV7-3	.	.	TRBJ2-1	TGTGCCAGCAGCTTAAACCCCACCCGGGAGCAGTTCTTC	CASSLNPTREQFF
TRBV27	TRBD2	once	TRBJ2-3	TGTGCCAGCAGTACCGTAGCGGGGGGCACAGATACGCAGTATTTT	CASSTVAGGTDTQYF
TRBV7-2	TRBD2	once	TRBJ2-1	TGTGCCAGCAGCTTAGTGAGCGGGGGCTACAATGAGCAGTTCTTC	CASSLVSGGYNEQFF
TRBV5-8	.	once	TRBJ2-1	TGTGCCAGCAGCTTGGAGGGGACCTACAATGAGCAGTTCTTC	CASSLEGTYNEQFF
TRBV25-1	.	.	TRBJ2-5	TGTGCCAGCAGTGAATTAGGGCTTCAAGAGACCCAGTACTTC	CASSELGLQETQYF
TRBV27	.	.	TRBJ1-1	TGTGCCAGCAGCCTTGGTACTGAAGCTTTCTTT	CASSLGTEAFF
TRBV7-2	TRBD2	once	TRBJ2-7	TGTGCCAGCAGCTTAGGAACGGGAGGGCCGGCCTACGAGCAGTACTTC	CASSLGTGGPAYEQYF
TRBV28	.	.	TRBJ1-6	TGTGCCAGCAGCGCCCCCGGACGTAATTCACCCCTCCACTTT	CASSAPGRNSPLHF
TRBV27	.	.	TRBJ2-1	TGTGCCAGCAGTTTAGGGAGTGATTTCCGCTCCTACAATGAGCAGTTCTTC	CASSLGSDFRSYNEQFF
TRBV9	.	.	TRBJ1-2	TGTGCCAGCAGCGTAGCTGGGGGGGCCGGTTATGGCTACACCTTC	CASSVAGGAGYGYTF
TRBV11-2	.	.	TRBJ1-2	TGTGCCAGCAGCTTATACCCCGGAGAAGGGGCGGATGGCTACACCTTC	CASSLYPGEGADGYTF
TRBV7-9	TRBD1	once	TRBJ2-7	TGTGCCAGCAGCTTAGCTGACGGACAGGGATTCTCCTACGAGCAGTACTTC	CASSLADGQGFSYEQYF
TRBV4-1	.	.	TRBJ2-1	TGCGCCAGCAGCCAAGAATCGCAGGGGGGACACAATGAGCAGTTCTTC	CASSQESQGGHNEQFF
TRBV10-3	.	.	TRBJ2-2	TGTGCCATCAGTGAGTCCAGGACGAACACCGGGGAGCTGTTTTTT	CAISESRTNTGELFF
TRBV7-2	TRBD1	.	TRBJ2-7	TGTGCCAGCAGCTTATGGGGACAGACCTACGAGCAGTACTTC	CASSLWGQTYEQYF
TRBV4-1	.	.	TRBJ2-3	TGCGCCAGCAGCCAAGATAGCGGCGGGAGCACAGATACGCAGTATTTT	CASSQDSGGSTDTQYF
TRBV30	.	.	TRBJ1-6	TGTGCCTGGAGTGTTCAAAGGGGTACATCCTATAATTCACCCCTCCACTTT	CAWSVQRGTSYNSPLHF
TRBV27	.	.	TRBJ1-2	TGTGCCAGCAGTTTATCTCCGGGGGATGGTGGCTACACCTTC	CASSLSPGDGGYTF
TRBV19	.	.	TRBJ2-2	TGTGCCAGTAGTATAGATCTTTGGGCCGGGGAGCTGTTTTTT	CASSIDLWAGELFF
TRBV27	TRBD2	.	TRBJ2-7	TGTGCCAGCAGTCCACGAGGTAGCGGGACCTACGAGCAGTACTTC	CASSPRGSGTYEQYF
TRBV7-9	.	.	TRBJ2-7	TGTGCCAGCAGCCCCGATCCGGCCCAGGGCTCCTACGAGCAGTACTTC	CASSPDPAQGSYEQYF
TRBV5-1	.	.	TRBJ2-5	TGCGCCAGCAGTCTTACCGGGCCGTACCAAGAGACCCAGTACTTC	CASSLTGPYQETQYF
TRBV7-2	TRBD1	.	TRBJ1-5	TGTGCCAGCAGCCCCAAGGGGTTAGGGGGCGCGAGCAATCAGCCCCAGCATTTT	CASSPKGLGGASNQPQHF
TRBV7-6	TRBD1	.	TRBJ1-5	TGTGCCAGCAGCCTAGGGGGCGCAGGGCAGCCCCAGCATTTT	CASSLGGAGQPQHF
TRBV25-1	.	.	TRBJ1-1	TGTGCCACCAGGGCCGGCATGAACACTGAAGCTTTCTTT	CATRAGMNTEAFF
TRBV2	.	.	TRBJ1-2	TGTGCCAGCAGGGGGGGAGGGTCCAACTATGGCTACACCTTC	CASRGGGSNYGYTF
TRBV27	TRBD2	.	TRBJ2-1	TGTGCCAGCCATCGACTAGCGGGAGCCAATGAGCAGTTCTTC	CASHRLAGANEQFF
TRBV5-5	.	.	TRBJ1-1	TGTGCCAGCAGCGAGATCTACGGTGAAGCTTTCTTT	CASSEIYGEAFF
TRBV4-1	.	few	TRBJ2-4	TGCGCCAGCAGCCCCAATCCGGGTACGAACATTCAGTACTTC	CASSPNPGTNIQYF
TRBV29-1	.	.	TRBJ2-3	TGCAGCGTTGTGAGTTCGGGGGAGCAGTATTTT	CSVVSSGEQYF
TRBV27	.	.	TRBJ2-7	TGTGCCAGCAGTTTGACCCCCCAGTCCTACGAGCAGTACTTC	CASSLTPQSYEQYF
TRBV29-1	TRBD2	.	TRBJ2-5	TGCAGCGTTGGACTAGCGGGGGGCGAGACCCAGTACTTC	CSVGLAGGETQYF
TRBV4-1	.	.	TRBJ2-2	TGCGCCAGCAGCCAGGCTAGCGTGGTGAACACCGGGGAGCTGTTTTTT	CASSQASVVNTGELFF
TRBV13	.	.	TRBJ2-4	TGTGCCAGCAGCTTGGGCCTAGCCAAAAACATTCAGTACTTC	CASSLGLAKNIQYF
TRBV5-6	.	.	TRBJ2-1	TGTGCCAGCAGCGCGCAGACAGGCAATGAGCAGTTCTTC	CASSAQTGNEQFF
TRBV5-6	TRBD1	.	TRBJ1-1	TGTGCCAGCAGCCCCCAGACAGGGGTATGGGCTTTCTTT	CASSPQTGVWAFF
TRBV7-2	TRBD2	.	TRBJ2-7	TGTGCCAGCAGCTTAGTACCGGGAGGGCCACCCGAGCAGTACTTC	CASSLVPGGPPEQYF
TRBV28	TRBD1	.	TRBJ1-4	TGTGCCAGCAGTTTTGACAGGGAGAAACTGTTTTTT	CASSFDREKLFF
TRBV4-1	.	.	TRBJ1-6	TGCGCCAGCAGCTATTGGGCAGGGAGCGATAATTCACCCCTCCACTTT	CASSYWAGSDNSPLHF
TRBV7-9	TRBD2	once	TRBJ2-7	TGTGCCAGCAGCCCACCGACTAGCGGGAGGTACGAGCAGTACTTC	CASSPPTSGRYEQYF
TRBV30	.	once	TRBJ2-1	TGTGCCTGGAGTCAGAGTCCCCTAGCCGGTGAGCAGTTCTTC	CAWSQSPLAGEQFF
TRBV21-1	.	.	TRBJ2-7	TGTGCCAGCGCGGGGTTTGGACAGGTATCCTACGAGCAGTACTTC	CASAGFGQVSYEQYF
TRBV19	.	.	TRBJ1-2	TGTGCCAGTAGTATAGATCGGCAGTATGGCTACACCTTC	CASSIDRQYGYTF
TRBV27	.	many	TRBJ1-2	TGTGCCAGCAGTTACGGGGGTGGTGGCTACACCTTC	CASSYGGGGYTF
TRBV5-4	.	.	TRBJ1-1	TGTGCCAGCAGCTTGGAAGGCACGGAGCCTGAAGCTTTCTTT	CASSLEGTEPEAFF
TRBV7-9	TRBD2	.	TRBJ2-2	TGTGCCAGCAGCGGGGCTCGTCTAGCGGAAAACACCGGGGAGCTGTTTTTT	CASSGARLAENTGELFF
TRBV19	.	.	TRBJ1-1	TGTGCCAGTAGTATAACAGACACTGAAGCTTTCTTT	CASSITDTEAFF
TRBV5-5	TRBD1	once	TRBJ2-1	TGTGCCAGCAGCTTTTCCGGGACAGGGGTATCCCCAATCTTCGACAATGAGCAGTTCTTC	CASSFSGTGVSPIFDNEQFF
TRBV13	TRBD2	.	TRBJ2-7	TGTGCCAGCAGCTTAGGCCTCGCACTAGCGGGGCCCCTAGGGGAAGAGCAGTACTTC	CASSLGLALAGPLGEEQYF